The clone carrying this TCR beta chain was recorded only once. This CDR3 comprises 16 residues. Unmatched junction bases numbered 5, after V lost 1 base and J lost 5 bases. Germline V gene sequence: CDR1 LGHDT, CDR2 YNNKEL (reference sequence). Per the study methods: Reference gene primer amplification in the assay estimated nucleated cell counts. TCRdb keeps only in-frame clones here, not all; method: immunoSEQ multiplex PCR. The DNA was the basis for D and trimming; V, J and clone size are from that table. The profile shows under 150,000 clones, 79% of them singletons. The sample is drawn from a study of blood T cell repertoires in COVID-19. Across the whole study: The United States, Italy and Spain provided the acute and convalescent COVID-19 samples. From T cells, B-cell-depleted T cells, or PBMCs came the material, which was cDNA or gDNA.

Material for sequencing was peripheral blood. This clonotype originated in a woman of 80 years or more with acute or convalescent COVID-19. The chain carries TRBV3-1 (or the pseudogene TRBV3-2) and TRBJ2-5, with 12 bases identical to TRBD2. CDR3 DNA: TGTGCCAGCAGCCAAGGAGTGACTAGCGGGGGTGAGACCCAGTACTTC. It encodes CASSQGVTSGGETQYF.